Each of the 10 T cell receptor beta chains below was sequenced from the same sample in a study of blood T cell repertoires in COVID-19. Measured with immunoSEQ multiplex PCR; TCRdb has only the in-frame clones, and not every one. In the table there are approximately 400,000 clones, around nine tenths of which are singletons. Specimen: PBMCs or T cells enriched from blood (not recorded which). The receptors originated from a young woman who had recovered from COVID-19.

This sequence joins TRBV6-2 or TRBV6-3 and TRBJ2-1; tentative D call: TRBD1 (5 bases). The CDR3 sequence is 14 residues long. The germline V gene has CDR1 MNHEY and CDR2 SVGEGT. The ends were cut back, 6 bases at V and 4 bases at J, with 13 bases in the middle. The CDR3 nucleotides read TGTGCCAGCAGCAGATCGACAGTATACAATGAGCAGTTCTTC. It is translated as CASSRSTVYNEQFF.

In nucleotides, the CDR3 is TGTGCCAGCAGATACAGGGGTGGGGAGCTGTTTTTT. Translated, it gives CASRYRGGELFF. The chain uses TRBV27 and TRBJ2-2, with 7 bases lining up with TRBD1. The CDR3 extends over 12 amino acids. Per germline, CDR1 MNHEY and CDR2 SMNVEV (reference sequence). The trim removed 6 bases at V and 8 bases at J, leaving 3 bases unmatched.

The rearrangement links TRBV30 to TRBJ1-1; D may be TRBD1 (6 bases). Germline values: CDR1 GTSNPN, CDR2 SVGIG (reference sequence). This CDR3 contains 12 residues. The ends were cut back, 3 bases at V and 11 bases at J, with 16 bases in the middle. CDR3 DNA sequence: TGTGCCTGGAGGCATACACAGGGTTCGGCTTTCTTT. Amino acid sequence: CAWRHTQGSAFF.

This chain joins TRBV9 and TRBJ1-1; 9 bases map to TRBD1. J lost 0 bases, V lost 1 base, and 7 bases had no gene match. Germline V gene lookup returns CDR1 SGDLS and CDR2 YYNGEE. This CDR3 is built from 17 residues. The CDR3 protein is CASSVSTGGELNTEAFF. Written as DNA, the CDR3 is TGTGCCAGCAGCGTATCCACAGGGGGCGAACTGAACACTGAAGCTTTCTTT.

The chain links TRBV20-1 to TRBJ1-6; no clear D gene. This CDR3 has 13 amino acids. Trimming removed 3 bases at V and 7 bases at J, with 10 bases between. The germline V gene has CDR1 DFQATT and CDR2 SNEGSKA (reference sequence). In DNA, the CDR3 is TGCAGTGCTAGTCATGGAGGGAATTCACCCCTCCACTTT. Amino acid sequence: CSASHGGNSPLHF.

The chain carries TRBV19 and TRBJ2-7, with 8 bases matching TRBD1. Germline V gene sequence: CDR1 LNHDA, CDR2 SQIVND (reference sequence). The CDR3 runs 16 residues. Unmatched junction bases numbered 9, after V lost 3 bases and J lost 2 bases. Here the CDR3 DNA reads TGTGCCAGTAGTATGGCCGGACAGGGTAGGACCTACGAGCAGTACTTC. As protein: CASSMAGQGRTYEQYF.

The gene calls are TRBV7-9 and TRBJ2-3, with 9 bases matching TRBD2. CDR1 is SEHNR, CDR2 FQNEAQ, per germline (reference sequence). CDR3 length: 17 residues. V lost 5 bases and J lost 1; bases outside the gene matches: 10. CDR3 coding DNA: TGTGCCAGCAGCCCCGCCCCCATAGCGGGGGGCACAGATACGCAGTATTTT. Its protein is CASSPAPIAGGTDTQYF.

The chain couples TRBV6-2 or TRBV6-3 to TRBJ1-5; weak D call: TRBD1 (6 bases). Deletions cut 6 bases from V and 5 bases from J, with 17 bases between. The CDR3 extends over 15 amino acids. Germline values: CDR1 MNHEY, CDR2 SVGEGT. Here the CDR3 DNA reads TGTGCCAGCAGCCGCACTTCTACAGGGCATCAGCCCCAGCATTTT. Amino acid sequence: CASSRTSTGHQPQHF.

This chain joins TRBV6-5 and TRBJ2-1, with D perhaps TRBD1 (6 bases). Trimming took 5 bases from V and 5 from J, leaving 10 bases between them. There are 13 residues in the CDR3. Germline CDR1 is MNHEY and CDR2 is SVGAGI. The CDR3 region has the DNA TGTGCCAGCAGTCTGGACAGCGACAATGAGCAGTTCTTC. It codes for CASSLDSDNEQFF.

The chain recombines TRBV29-1 with TRBJ1-1; 7 bases align to TRBD1. Per germline, CDR1 SQVTM and CDR2 ANQGSEA. Trimming at V came to 7 bases and at J to 5 bases, leaving 7 bases not matched to a gene. This CDR3 has 12 amino acids. CDR3 in DNA: TGCAGCGCCTCTACAGGGGATACTGAAGCTTTCTTT. Translated, it gives CSASTGDTEAFF.